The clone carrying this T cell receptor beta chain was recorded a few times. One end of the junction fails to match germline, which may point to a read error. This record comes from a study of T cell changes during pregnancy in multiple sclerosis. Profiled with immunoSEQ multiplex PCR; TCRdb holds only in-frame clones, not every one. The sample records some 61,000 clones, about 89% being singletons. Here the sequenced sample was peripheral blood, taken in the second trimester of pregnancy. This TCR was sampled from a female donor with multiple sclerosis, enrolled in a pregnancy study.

The chain's CDR3 is CASSPGHNYEQYF. DNA for the CDR3: TGTGCTAGCAGCCCGGGTCATAACTACGAGCAGTACTTC. The V gene is TRBV7-7, the J gene TRBJ2-7; D uncertain. Per the germline V gene, CDR1 is SSHAT and CDR2 is FNYEAQ (reference sequence). The CDR3 runs 13 residues. The full variable domain, completed using reference TRBV7-7 and TRBJ2-7, is GAGVSQSPRYKVTKRGQDVTLRCDPISSHATLYWYQQALGQGPEFLTYFNYEAQPDKSGLPSDRFSAERPEGSISTLTIQRTEQRDSAMYRCASSPGHNYEQYFGPGTRLTVT.